This TCR beta chain was identified in a study of metastatic and nonmetastatic thyroid tumors. With 1 base removed from V and 3 bases from J, the gap between germline ends came to 13 bases. Germline V gene lookup returns CDR1 MDHEN and CDR2 SYDVKM. There are 16 residues in the CDR3. This clone has a count of ten or more. TCRdb reanalyzed the PCR reads with MiXCR. Of about 38,000 clones listed, more than 25% are singletons. Each patient came to thyroid surgery without any prior treatment (of any kind). V and J are TRBV28 and TRBJ1-5; perhaps TRBD1 as D (5 bases). Sequenced input: blood. The sequence was obtained from a female donor with papillary thyroid cancer or a benign thyroid nodule (not recorded which). Some clones in this sample may be carry-over from other donors' samples. In DNA form, the CDR3 reads TGTGCCAGCAGTTTATCCCCGGGGGGTCCCAATCAGCCCCAGCATTTT. Protein product: CASSLSPGGPNQPQHF.